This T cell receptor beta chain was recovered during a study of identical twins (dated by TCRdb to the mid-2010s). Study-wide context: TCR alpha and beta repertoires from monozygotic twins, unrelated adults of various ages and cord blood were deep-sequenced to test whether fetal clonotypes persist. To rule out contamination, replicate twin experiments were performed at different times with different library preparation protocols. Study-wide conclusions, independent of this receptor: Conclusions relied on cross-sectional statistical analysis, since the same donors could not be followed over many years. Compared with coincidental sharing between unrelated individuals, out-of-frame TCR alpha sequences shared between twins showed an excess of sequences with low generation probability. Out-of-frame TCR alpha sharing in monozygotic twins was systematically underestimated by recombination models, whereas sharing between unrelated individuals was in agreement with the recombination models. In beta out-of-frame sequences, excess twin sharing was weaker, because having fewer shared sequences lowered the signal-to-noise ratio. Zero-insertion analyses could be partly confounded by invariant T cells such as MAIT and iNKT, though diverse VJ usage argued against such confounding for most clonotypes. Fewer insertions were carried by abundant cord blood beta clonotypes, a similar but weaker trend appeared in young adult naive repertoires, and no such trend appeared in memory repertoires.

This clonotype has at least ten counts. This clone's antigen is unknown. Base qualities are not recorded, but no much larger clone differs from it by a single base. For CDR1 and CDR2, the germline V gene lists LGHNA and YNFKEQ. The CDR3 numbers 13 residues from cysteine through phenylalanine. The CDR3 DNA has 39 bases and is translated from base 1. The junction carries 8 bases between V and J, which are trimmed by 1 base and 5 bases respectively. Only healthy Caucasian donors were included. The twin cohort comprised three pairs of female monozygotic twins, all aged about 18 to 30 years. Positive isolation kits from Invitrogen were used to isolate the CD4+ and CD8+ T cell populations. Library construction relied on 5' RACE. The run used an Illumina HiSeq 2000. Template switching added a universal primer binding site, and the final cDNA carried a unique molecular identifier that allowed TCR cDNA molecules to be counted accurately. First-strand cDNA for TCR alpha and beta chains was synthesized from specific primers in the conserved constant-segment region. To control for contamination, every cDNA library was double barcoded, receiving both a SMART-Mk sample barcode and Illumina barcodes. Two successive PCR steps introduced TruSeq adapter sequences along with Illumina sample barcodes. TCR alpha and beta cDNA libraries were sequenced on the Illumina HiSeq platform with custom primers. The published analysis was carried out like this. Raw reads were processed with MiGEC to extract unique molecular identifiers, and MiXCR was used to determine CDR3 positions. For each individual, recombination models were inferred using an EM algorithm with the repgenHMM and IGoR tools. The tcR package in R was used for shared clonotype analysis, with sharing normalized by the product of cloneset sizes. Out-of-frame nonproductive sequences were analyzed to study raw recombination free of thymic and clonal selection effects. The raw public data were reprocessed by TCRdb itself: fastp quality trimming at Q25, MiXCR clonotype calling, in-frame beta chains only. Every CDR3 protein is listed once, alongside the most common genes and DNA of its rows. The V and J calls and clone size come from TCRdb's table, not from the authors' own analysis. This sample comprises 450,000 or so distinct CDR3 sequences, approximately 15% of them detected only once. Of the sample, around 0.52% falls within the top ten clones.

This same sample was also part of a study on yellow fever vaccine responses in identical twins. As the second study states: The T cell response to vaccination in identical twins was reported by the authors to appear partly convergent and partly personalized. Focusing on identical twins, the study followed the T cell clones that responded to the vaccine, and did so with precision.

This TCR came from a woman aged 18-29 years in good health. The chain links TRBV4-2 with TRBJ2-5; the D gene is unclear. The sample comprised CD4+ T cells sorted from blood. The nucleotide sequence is TGTGCCAGCAGCCAAGGCTGGGCGGAGACCCAGTACTTC. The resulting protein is CASSQGWAETQYF.